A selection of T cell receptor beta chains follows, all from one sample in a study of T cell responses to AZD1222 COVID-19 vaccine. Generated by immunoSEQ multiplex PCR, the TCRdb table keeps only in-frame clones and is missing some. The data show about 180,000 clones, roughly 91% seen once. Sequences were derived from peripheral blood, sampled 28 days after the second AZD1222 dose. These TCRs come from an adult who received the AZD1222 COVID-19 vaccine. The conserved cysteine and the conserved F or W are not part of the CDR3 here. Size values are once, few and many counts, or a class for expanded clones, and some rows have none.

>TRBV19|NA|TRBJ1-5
ASSIVSGPRTNQPQH
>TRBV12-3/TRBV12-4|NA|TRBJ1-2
ASRQTGRVGYT
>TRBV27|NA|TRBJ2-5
ASSPLAGGLEETQY
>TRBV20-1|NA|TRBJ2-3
SASWASGRYTDTQY
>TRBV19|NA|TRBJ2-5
ASSGTGEFRTQY
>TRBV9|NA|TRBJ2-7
ASSHSGHLPYEQY
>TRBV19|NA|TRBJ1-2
ASSPTTVTGYT
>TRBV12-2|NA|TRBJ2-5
ASRPRGGETQY
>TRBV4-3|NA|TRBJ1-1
ASSQVAEGAAF
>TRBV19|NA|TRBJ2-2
ASSIVGGGGQNTGELF
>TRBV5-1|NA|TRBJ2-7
ASSRGPREDTYEQY
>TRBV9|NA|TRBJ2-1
ASSSGLKENEQF
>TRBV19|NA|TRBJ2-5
ASSGALQETQY
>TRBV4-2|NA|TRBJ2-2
ASSQDTGTGELF
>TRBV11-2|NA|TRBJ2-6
ASSLKAPGANVLT
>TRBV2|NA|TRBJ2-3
ASSPPGGGDTQY
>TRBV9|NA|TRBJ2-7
ASTLPYEQY
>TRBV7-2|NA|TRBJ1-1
ASSPQGRNTEAF
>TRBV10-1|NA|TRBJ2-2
ASLGASGSTESTGELF
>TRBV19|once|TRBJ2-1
ASSYVNNEQF
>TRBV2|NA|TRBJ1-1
ASSLEQVNMNTEAF
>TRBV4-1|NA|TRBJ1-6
ASSQTTGRKESPLH
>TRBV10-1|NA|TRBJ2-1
ASSPGLAGVGEQF
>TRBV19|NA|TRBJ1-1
ASSTRGVGAF
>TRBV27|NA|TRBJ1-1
ASSKGQRTTEAF
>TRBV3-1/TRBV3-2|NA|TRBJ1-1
ASSQGPLVMNTEAF
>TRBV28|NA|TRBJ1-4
ASSFTPQEKLF
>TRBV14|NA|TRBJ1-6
ASSQSSENSPLH
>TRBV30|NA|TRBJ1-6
AWSRNNSPLH
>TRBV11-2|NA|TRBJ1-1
ASSFGREHTEAF
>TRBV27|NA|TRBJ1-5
ASSLRGGPGQPQH
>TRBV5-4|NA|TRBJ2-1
ASRAWEAFEQF